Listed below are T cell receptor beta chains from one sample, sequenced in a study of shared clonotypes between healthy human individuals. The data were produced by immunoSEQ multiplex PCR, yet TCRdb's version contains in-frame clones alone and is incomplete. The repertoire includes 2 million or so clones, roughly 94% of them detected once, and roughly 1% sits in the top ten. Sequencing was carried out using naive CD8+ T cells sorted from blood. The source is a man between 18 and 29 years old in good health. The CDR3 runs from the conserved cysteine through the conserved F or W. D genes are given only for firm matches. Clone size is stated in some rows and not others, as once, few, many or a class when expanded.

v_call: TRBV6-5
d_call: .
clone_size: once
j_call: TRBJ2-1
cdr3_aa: CASSYSQGSSYNEQFF

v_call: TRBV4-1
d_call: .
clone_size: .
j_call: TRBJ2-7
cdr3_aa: CASRQSVQGTYEQYF

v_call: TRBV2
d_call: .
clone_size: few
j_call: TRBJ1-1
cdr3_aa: CASSQEATTSEAFF

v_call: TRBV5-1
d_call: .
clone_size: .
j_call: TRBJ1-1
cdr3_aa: CASSGGMNTEAFF

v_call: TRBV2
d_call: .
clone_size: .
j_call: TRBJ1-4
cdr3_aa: CASKEGSGEKLFF

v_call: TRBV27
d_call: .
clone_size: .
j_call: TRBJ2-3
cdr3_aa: CASSLISPDTQYF

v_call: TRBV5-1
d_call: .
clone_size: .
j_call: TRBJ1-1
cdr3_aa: CASSLGGIYRNTEAFF

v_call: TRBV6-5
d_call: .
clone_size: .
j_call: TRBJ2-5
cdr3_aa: CASSYGVTETQYF

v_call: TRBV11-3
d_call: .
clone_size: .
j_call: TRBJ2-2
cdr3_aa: CASSLRGSDTGELFF

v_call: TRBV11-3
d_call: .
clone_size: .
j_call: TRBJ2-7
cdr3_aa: CASSLFPGDYEQYF

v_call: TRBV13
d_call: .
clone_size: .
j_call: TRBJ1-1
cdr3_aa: CASSLLSSGILLNTEAFF

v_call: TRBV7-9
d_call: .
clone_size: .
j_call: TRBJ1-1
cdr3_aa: CASSNWYRETEAFF

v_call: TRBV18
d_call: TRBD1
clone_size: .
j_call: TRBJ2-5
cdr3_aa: CASSPPGDRGQTQYF

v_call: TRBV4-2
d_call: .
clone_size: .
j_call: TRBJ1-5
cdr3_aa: CASSSDRYGSNQPQHF

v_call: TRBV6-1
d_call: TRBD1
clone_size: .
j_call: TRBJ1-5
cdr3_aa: CASSETGGGGQPQHF

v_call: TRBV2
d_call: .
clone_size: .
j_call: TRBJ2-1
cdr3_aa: CASTLLPSGVGNEQFF

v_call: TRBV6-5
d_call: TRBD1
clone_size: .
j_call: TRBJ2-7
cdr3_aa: CASSFTGVLSYEQYF

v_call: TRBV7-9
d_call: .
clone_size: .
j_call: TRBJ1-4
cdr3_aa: CASSFRTDFNEKLFF

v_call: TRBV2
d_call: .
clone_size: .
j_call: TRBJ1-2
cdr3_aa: CASSEGPAGYGYTF

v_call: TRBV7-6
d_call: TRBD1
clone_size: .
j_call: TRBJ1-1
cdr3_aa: CASSPGTGGAYTEAFF

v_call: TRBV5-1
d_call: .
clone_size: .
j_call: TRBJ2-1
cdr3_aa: CASRDGTNEQFF

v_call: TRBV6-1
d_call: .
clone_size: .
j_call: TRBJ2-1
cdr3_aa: CASSEDLGDNEQFF

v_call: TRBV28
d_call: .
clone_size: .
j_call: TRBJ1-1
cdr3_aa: CASSFPGEGLNTEAFF

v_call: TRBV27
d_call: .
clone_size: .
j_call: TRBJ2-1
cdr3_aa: CATTPGSSYNEQFF

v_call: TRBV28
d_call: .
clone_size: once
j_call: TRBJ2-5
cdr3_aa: CASSPAGPQETQYF

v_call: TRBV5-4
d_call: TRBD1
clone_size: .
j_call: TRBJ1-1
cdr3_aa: CASSFLGGAISEAFF

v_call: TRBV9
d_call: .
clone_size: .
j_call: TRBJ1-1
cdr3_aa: CASSVEPGEAFF

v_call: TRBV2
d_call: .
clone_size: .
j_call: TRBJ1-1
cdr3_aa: CASSEKWDLATEAFF

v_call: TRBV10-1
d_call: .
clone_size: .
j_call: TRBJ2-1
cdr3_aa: CASSDSAGGELYNEQFF